The 17 T cell receptor beta chains below come from one sample, sequenced in a study of T-cell reconstitution after alpha-beta-depleted transplantation in children. The library targeted TCRbeta and was prepared with unique molecular identifiers. Via MiXCR, TCRdb re-called the PCR reads, giving one row per CDR3 protein. Of over 200,000 distinct CDR3 sequences listed, roughly 10% are singletons. The specimen comprised PBMCs from the stem cell graft donor, sampled from the stem cell graft. These receptors came from a human donor who donated a stem cell graft to a child with acute lymphoblastic leukemia.

The rearrangement joins TRBV30 to TRBJ1-1; D not certain. Trimming pared 2 bases from V and 2 bases from J, leaving 9 bases between. There are 13 residues in the CDR3. The germline V gene has CDR1 GTSNPN and CDR2 SVGIG (reference sequence). The CDR3 loop reads CAWSIDGNTEAFF. The DNA of the CDR3 is TGTGCCTGGAGTATTGATGGAAACACTGAAGCTTTCTTT. Together with reference TRBV30 and TRBJ1-1, the CDR3 gives the full variable domain: SQTIHQWPATLVQPVGSPLSLECTVEGTSNPNLYWYRQAAGRGLQLLFYSVGIGQISSEVPQNLSASRPQDRQFILSSKKLLLSDSGFYLCAWSIDGNTEAFFGQGTRLTVV.

This clonotype was found many times. V gene TRBV4-1 combines with J gene TRBJ1-1; the D is unclear. V lost 5 bases and J 7 bases, leaving 17 bases between the germline ends. The V gene's germline CDR1 is MGHRA and CDR2 YSYEKL. The CDR3 loop spans 14 amino acids. The CDR3 protein is CASSSLGSSDEAFF. DNA of the CDR3: TGCGCCAGCAGCTCGCTGGGGTCATCCGATGAAGCTTTCTTT.

The chain employs TRBV5-6 and TRBJ2-2, with TRBD1 matching 8 bases. The CDR3 is made up of 15 amino acids. The V gene end was trimmed by 3 bases and the J gene end by 6 bases; junction bases not matched to a gene: 7. Germline V gives CDR1 SGHDT, CDR2 YYEEEE. DNA for the CDR3: TGTGCCAGCAGCTCCGTGACAGGGGCGGCCGGGGAGCTGTTTTTT. Protein: CASSSVTGAAGELFF.

This chain connects TRBV6-5 to TRBJ2-7; the D call may be TRBD1 or TRBD2 (5 bases each). The V end was cut by 0 bases, the J end by 10 bases, with 22 bases between. Germline V gives CDR1 MNHEY, CDR2 SVGAGI. CDR3 length: 16 amino acids. The CDR3 DNA reads TGTGCCAGCAGTTACTCGACGGGCCTCGGCCGGGGCAGACAGTACTTC. It yields the protein CASSYSTGLGRGRQYF.

This clonotype was detected a few times. This chain connects TRBV5-1 to TRBJ1-4; no reliable D call. This CDR3 spans 13 amino acids. The germline gives CDR1 SGHRS, CDR2 YFSETQ. V lost 4 bases to trimming and J lost 4 bases, with 8 bases between them. The CDR3 protein is CASSRQVNEKLFF. The CDR3 bases are TGCGCCAGCAGCCGACAAGTTAATGAAAAACTGTTTTTT.

The chain carries TRBV4-3 and TRBJ2-3, with TRBD1 identical over 9 bases. This CDR3 is 17 amino acids long. Germline CDR1 LGHNA, CDR2 YSLEER. Trimming removed 0 bases from V and 5 bases from J; junction bases left unmatched: 9. CDR3: CASSQDFRDRVLDTQYF. The CDR3 coding sequence is TGCGCCAGCAGCCAAGATTTCCGGGACAGGGTGTTAGATACGCAGTATTTT.

This chain connects TRBV6-5 to TRBJ2-7, with D possibly called TRBD1 or TRBD2 (5 bases each). The CDR3 runs 14 residues. Germline V gene sequence: CDR1 MNHEY, CDR2 SVGAGI. V lost 2 bases to trimming and J lost 2 bases, with 10 bases between them. In nucleotides, the CDR3 is TGTGCCAGCAGTTACGCTGAGGGGCCCTACGAGCAGTACTTC. Its translation is CASSYAEGPYEQYF.

The chain combines TRBV29-1 with TRBJ2-2, with TRBD1 matching 7 bases. Germline CDR1 is SQVTM and CDR2 is ANQGSEA. The ends lost 6 bases at V and 5 bases at J; junction bases unmatched: 9. The CDR3 contains 14 residues. CDR3 bases: TGCAGCGTGACCAGACAGGGTGTGACCGGGGAGCTGTTTTTT. This gives the protein CSVTRQGVTGELFF.

This clonotype was seen only a few times. J is TRBJ1-1 and V is TRBV7-6; D is perhaps TRBD1 (6 bases). The V gene's germline CDR1 is SGHVS and CDR2 FNYEAQ. There are 12 residues in the CDR3. Trimming took off 3 bases at V and 7 bases at J, with 9 bases between the two ends. In DNA form, the CDR3 reads TGTGCCAGCAGCTTGGGGGCAGATGAAGCTTTCTTT. It specifies CASSLGADEAFF.

The CDR3 is CASSYASGDTDTQYF. The CDR3 region has the DNA TGTGCCAGCAGTTACGCTAGCGGGGACACAGATACGCAGTATTTT. The chain uses TRBV6-5 and TRBJ2-3, with 9 bases matching TRBD2. Losses at the gene ends were 2 bases for V and 2 bases for J; bases not matched to a gene: 2. The CDR3 has 15 amino acids. Germline-derived CDR1 and CDR2 are MNHEY and SVGAGI.

The chain joins TRBV18 to TRBJ2-3; D assignment may be TRBD1 or TRBD2 (5 bases each). The germline CDR1 and CDR2 sequences are KGHSH and LQKENI. V gave up 5 bases and J gave up 0 bases, with 12 bases separating them. CDR3 length: 15 residues. The chain's CDR3 is CASSYSEGSTDTQYF. The DNA for the CDR3 is TGTGCCAGCTCATACAGCGAGGGGAGCACAGATACGCAGTATTTT.

The table lists this clonotype with many counts. This chain uses TRBV5-1 with TRBJ2-3; D is possibly TRBD1 (6 bases). V was cut by 3 bases and J by 6 bases, with 17 bases left in between. Germline CDR1 is SGHRS and CDR2 is YFSETQ. CDR3 length equals 15 residues. CDR3 DNA sequence: TGCGCCAGCAGCTCGACAGGTTTCTCTGCGGATACGCAGTATTTT. Amino acid sequence: CASSSTGFSADTQYF.

V and J are TRBV7-8 and TRBJ1-6, with TRBD1 matching over 8 bases. In germline, CDR1 is SGHVS, CDR2 FQNEAQ. The J segment lost 8 bases and the V segment lost 3 bases, leaving 9 bases of the junction unmatched. CDR3 length: 16 amino acids. This chain's CDR3 is CASSLGVMGQDSPLHF. In DNA, the CDR3 is TGTGCCAGCAGCTTGGGAGTTATGGGACAGGATTCACCCCTCCACTTT.

This clonotype was seen at least ten times. CDR3 sequence reads: CASSLRQGDYNEQFF. The CDR3 nucleotides are TGTGCCAGCAGCTTACGGCAGGGAGACTACAATGAGCAGTTCTTC. The chain has TRBV11-1 and TRBJ2-1, with D perhaps matching TRBD1 or TRBD2 (5 bases each). The V end lost 2 bases, the J end lost 3 bases, and 11 bases lay between the germline ends. Germline V gene sequence: CDR1 SGHAT, CDR2 FQDESV (reference sequence). This CDR3 spans 15 amino acids. The whole variable domain, filled in from reference TRBV11-1 and TRBJ2-1, reads EAEVAQSPRYKITEKSQAVAFWCDPISGHATLYWYRQILGQGPELLVQFQDESVVDDSQLPKDRFSAERLKGVDSTLKIQPAELGDSAMYLCASSLRQGDYNEQFFGPGTRLTVL.

This clonotype was recorded many times. The V and J genes are TRBV10-3 and TRBJ2-3; perhaps TRBD2 as D (5 bases). The CDR3 totals 15 residues. From germline, CDR1 is ENHRY and CDR2 SYGVKD. V shed 7 bases and J shed 0 bases, with 14 bases lying between them. The CDR3 sequence is CAINQRLNSTDTQYF. The CDR3 DNA is TGTGCCATCAATCAGCGGTTAAATAGCACAGATACGCAGTATTTT.

This clonotype was counted many times. The gene calls are TRBV7-2 and TRBJ2-7; D is unclear. The CDR3 covers 13 residues. Germline lookup yields CDR1 SGHTA and CDR2 FQGNSA. With 6 bases removed from V and 1 base from J, the gap between germline ends came to 10 bases. CDR3 sequence reads: CASRRAASYEQYF. As DNA, the CDR3 is TGTGCCAGCAGACGGGCGGCTTCCTACGAGCAGTACTTC.

The chain is built from TRBV6-5 and TRBJ2-2; weak D call: TRBD2 (6 bases). V was shortened by 11 bases and J by 6 bases, with 10 bases between the two germline ends. The CDR3 is 11 residues long. Germline V gene data show CDR1 as MNHEY and CDR2 as SVGAGI. CDR3 nucleotides: TGTGCCTGCGCGGGGCCCGGGGAGCTGTTTTTT. Its protein product is CACAGPGELFF.